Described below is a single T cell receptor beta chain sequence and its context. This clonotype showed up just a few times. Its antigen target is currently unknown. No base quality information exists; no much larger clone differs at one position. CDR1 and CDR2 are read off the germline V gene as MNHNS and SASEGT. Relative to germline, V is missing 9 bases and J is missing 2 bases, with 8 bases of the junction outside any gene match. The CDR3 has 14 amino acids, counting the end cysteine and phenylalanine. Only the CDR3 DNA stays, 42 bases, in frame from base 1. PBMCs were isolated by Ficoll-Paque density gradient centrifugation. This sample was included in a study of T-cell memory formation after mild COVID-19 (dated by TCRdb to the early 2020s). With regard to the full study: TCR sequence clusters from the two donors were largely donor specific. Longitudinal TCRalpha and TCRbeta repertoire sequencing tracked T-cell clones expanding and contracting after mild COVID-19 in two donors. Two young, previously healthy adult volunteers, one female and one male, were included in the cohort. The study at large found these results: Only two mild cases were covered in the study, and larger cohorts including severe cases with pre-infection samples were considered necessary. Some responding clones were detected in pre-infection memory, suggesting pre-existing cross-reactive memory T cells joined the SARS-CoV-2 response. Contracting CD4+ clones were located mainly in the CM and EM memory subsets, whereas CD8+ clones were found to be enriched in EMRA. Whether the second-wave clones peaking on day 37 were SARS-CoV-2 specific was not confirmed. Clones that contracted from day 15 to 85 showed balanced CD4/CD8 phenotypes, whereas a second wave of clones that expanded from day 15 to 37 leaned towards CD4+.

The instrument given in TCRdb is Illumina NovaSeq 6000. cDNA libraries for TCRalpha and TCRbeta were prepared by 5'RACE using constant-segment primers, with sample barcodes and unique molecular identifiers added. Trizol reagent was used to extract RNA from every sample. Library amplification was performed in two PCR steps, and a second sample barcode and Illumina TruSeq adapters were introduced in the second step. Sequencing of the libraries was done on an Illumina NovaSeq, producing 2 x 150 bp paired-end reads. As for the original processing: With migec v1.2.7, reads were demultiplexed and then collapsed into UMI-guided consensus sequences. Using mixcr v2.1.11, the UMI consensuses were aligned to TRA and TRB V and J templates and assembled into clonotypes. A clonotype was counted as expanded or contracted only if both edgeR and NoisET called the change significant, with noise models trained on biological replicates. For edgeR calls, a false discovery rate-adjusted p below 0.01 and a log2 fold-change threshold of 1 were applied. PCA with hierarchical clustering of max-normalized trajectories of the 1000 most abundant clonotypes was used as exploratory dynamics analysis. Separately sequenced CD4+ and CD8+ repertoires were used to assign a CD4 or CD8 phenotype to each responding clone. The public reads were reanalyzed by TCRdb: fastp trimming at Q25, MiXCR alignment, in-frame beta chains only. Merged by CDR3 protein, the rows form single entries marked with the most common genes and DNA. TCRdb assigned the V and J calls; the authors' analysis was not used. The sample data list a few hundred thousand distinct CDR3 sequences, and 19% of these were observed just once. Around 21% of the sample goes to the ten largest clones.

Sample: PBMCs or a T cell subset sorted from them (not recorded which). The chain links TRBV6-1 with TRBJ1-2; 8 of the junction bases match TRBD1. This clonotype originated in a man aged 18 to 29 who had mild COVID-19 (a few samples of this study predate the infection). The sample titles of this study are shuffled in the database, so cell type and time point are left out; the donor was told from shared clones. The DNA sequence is TGTGCCAGTTACCCGGACAGGGTAAACTATGGCTACACCTTC. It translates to CASYPDRVNYGYTF.